This T cell receptor (beta chain) emerged from a study of shared clonotypes between healthy human individuals. Caucasian adults living in Nashville, Tennessee, provided all samples. The assay was run at deep level. The data were produced by immunoSEQ multiplex PCR, yet TCRdb's version contains in-frame clones alone and is incomplete. The sample records about 2.4 million clones, roughly 93% being singletons. Sequenced: naive CD4+ T cells from PBMCs. Subset indicated: CD45RA+ positively selected. The clonotype was recovered from a man aged 18 to 29 in good health. Some clones in this sample may be carry-over from other donors' samples.

As DNA, the CDR3 is TGTGCCAGCAGCCTAACCAGGGATCAGCCCCAGCATTTT. This sequence encodes CASSLTRDQPQHF. The chain recombines TRBV7-2 with TRBJ1-5, with D perhaps matching TRBD1 (5 bases). Germline CDR1 and CDR2: SGHTA and FQGNSA. Trimming removed 5 bases at V and 5 bases at J, with 10 bases between. The CDR3 sequence is 13 residues long.